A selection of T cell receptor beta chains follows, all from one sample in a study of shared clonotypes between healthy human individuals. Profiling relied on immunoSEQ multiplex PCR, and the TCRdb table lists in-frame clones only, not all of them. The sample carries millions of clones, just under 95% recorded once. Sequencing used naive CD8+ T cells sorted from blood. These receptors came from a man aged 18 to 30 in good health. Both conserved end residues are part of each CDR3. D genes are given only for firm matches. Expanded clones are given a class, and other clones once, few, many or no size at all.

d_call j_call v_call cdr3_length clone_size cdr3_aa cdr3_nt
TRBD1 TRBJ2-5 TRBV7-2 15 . CASSIEWTGWETQYF TGTGCCAGCAGTATCGAATGGACAGGGTGGGAGACCCAGTACTTC
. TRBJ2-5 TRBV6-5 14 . CASSQPSSVETQYF TGTGCCAGCAGTCAACCCTCTAGCGTAGAGACCCAGTACTTC
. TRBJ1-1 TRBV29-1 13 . CSVEIFGGPEAFF TGCAGCGTTGAGATCTTCGGGGGCCCTGAAGCTTTCTTT
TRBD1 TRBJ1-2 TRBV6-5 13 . CASSPGQNYGYTF TGTGCCAGCAGCCCGGGACAGAACTATGGCTACACCTTC
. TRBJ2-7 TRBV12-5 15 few CASGSWPRFSYEQYF TGTGCTAGTGGTTCGTGGCCCAGGTTCTCCTACGAGCAGTACTTC
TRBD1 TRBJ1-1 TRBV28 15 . CASSVHRTGATEAFF TGTGCCAGCAGTGTCCACAGAACAGGGGCCACTGAAGCTTTCTTT
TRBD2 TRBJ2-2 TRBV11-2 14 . CASSVIAGSGELFF TGTGCCAGCAGCGTAATAGCGGGGAGTGGGGAGCTGTTTTTT
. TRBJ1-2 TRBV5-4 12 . CASSSIEYGYTF TGTGCCAGCAGCTCGATAGAATATGGCTACACCTTC
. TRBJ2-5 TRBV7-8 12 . CASSLVEETQYF TGTGCCAGCAGCTTAGTCGAAGAGACCCAGTACTTC
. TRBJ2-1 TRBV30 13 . CAWISGLLDEQFF TGTGCCTGGATCTCGGGCCTCCTGGATGAGCAGTTCTTC
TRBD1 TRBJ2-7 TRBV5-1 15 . CASSSDREVAYEQYF TGCGCCAGCAGCTCGGACAGGGAAGTTGCCTACGAGCAGTACTTC
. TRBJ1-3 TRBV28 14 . CASTRGLAGNTIYF TGTGCCAGCACCCGGGGCCTGGCAGGAAACACCATATATTTT
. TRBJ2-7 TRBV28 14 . CASTPERASYEQYF TGTGCCAGCACCCCGGAGAGGGCGTCTTACGAGCAGTACTTC
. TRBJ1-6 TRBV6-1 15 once CASSEWTSKDSPLHF TGTGCCAGCAGTGAATGGACCTCCAAGGATTCACCCCTCCACTTT
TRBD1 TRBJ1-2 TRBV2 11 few CASRTGDGYTF TGTGCCAGCAGAACAGGGGACGGCTACACCTTC
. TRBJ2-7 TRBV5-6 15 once CASSLGPGQGYEQYF TGTGCCAGCAGCTTGGGACCCGGGCAGGGCTACGAGCAGTACTTC
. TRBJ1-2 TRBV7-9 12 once CASSEVFYGYTF TGTGCCAGCAGCGAGGTTTTTTATGGCTACACCTTC
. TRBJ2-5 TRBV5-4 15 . CASSFQGGVEETQYF TGTGCCAGCAGCTTTCAAGGGGGAGTGGAAGAGACCCAGTACTTC
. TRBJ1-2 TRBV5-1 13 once CASRMTENDGYTF TGCGCCAGCAGGATGACAGAGAACGATGGCTACACCTTC
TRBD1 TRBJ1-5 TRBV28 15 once CASRGQGASVEPQHF TGTGCCAGCAGAGGACAGGGGGCCTCCGTCGAGCCCCAGCATTTT
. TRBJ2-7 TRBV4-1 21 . CASSAPGQGASGRFSPYEQYF TGCGCCAGCAGCGCTCCGGGACAGGGGGCTAGCGGGAGGTTCTCCCCCTACGAGCAGTACTTC
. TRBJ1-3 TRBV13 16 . CASSLPARGSGNTIYF TGTGCCAGCAGCTTGCCCGCGAGAGGCTCTGGAAACACCATATATTTT
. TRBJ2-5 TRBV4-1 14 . CASSRTALQETQYF TGCGCCAGCAGCCGGACAGCCCTCCAAGAGACCCAGTACTTC
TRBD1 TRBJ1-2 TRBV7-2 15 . CASSPLQGAIYGYTF TGTGCCAGCAGCCCCCTCCAGGGGGCAATCTATGGCTACACCTTC
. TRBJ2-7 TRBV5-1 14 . CASSPGTGPYEQYF TGCGCCAGCAGCCCAGGAACCGGCCCCTACGAGCAGTACTTC
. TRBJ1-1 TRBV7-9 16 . CASTQGQHGGGTEAFF TGTGCCAGCACCCAAGGGCAGCACGGGGGTGGCACTGAAGCTTTCTTT
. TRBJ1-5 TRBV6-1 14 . CASSETGSSQPQHF TGTGCCAGCAGTGAAACAGGCTCAAGTCAGCCCCAGCATTTT
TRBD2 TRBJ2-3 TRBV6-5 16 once CASSYSSGERTDTQYF TGTGCCAGCAGTTACTCTAGCGGGGAAAGGACAGATACACAGTATTTT
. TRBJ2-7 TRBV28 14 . CASSQTGSYYEQYF TGTGCCAGCAGTCAAACCGGGAGTTACTACGAGCAGTACTTC
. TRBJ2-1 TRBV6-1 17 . CASSDPPSGLSYNEQFF TGTGCCAGCAGTGACCCCCCCTCCGGGCTCTCCTACAATGAGCAGTTCTTC
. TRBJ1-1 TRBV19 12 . CASSSLRGEAFF TGTGCCAGTAGTTCCCTCCGCGGAGAAGCTTTCTTT
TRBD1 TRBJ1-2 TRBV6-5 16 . CASSSTPTGGFYGYTF TGTGCCAGCAGTTCCACTCCGACAGGGGGGTTCTATGGCTACACCTTC
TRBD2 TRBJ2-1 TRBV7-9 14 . CASSLLGTSFRQFF TGTGCCAGCAGCTTATTGGGGACTAGCTTTAGACAGTTCTTC
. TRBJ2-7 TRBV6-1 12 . CASSEGTAEQYF TGTGCCAGCAGTGAGGGGACCGCCGAGCAGTACTTC
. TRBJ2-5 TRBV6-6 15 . CASSYPEGERETQYF TGTGCCAGCAGTTACCCTGAAGGGGAAAGAGAGACCCAGTACTTC
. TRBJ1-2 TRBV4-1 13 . CASSQRGGYGYTF TGCGCCAGCAGCCAAAGAGGAGGATATGGCTACACCTTC
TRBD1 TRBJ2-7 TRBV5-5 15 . CASSLGGQFSYEQYF TGTGCCAGCAGCTTGGGGGGACAGTTTTCCTACGAGCAGTACTTC
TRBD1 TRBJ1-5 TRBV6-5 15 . CASSYSQGGLWPQHF TGTGCCAGCAGTTACTCCCAGGGGGGGCTTTGGCCCCAGCATTTT
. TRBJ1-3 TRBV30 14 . CAWSFGPSGNTIYF TGTGCCTGGTCTTTCGGGCCCTCTGGAAACACCATATATTTT
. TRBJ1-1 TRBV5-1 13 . CASSELPNTEAFF TGCGCCAGCAGCGAACTGCCGAACACTGAAGCTTTCTTT
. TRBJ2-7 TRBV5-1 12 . CASSLGGYEQYF TGCGCCAGCAGCTTAGGAGGGTACGAGCAGTACTTC
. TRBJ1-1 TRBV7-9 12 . CASSHPNTEAFF TGTGCCAGCAGCCATCCAAACACTGAAGCTTTCTTT
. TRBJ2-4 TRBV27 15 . CASSFRGEGKNIQYF TGTGCCAGCAGTTTCAGGGGCGAGGGCAAAAACATTCAGTACTTC
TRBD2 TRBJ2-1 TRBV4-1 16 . CASSARRGASYNEQFF TGCGCCAGCAGCGCCAGGCGGGGGGCCTCCTACAATGAGCAGTTCTTC
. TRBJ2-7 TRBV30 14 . CAWATEDRFYEQYF TGTGCCTGGGCGACGGAGGACAGATTCTACGAGCAGTACTTC
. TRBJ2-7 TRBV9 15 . CASSASGTGIYEQYF TGTGCCAGCAGCGCTAGCGGGACAGGGATCTACGAGCAGTACTTC
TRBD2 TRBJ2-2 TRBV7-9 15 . CASRDTASGSGELFF TGTGCCAGCAGAGACACGGCTAGCGGGAGCGGGGAGCTGTTTTTT
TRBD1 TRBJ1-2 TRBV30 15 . CAWSVLGTGGDGYTF TGTGCCTGGAGTGTCCTCGGGACAGGGGGCGATGGCTACACCTTC
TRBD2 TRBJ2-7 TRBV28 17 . CASSPRTSGRALREQYF TGTGCCAGCAGTCCTAGGACTAGCGGGAGGGCCTTAAGGGAGCAGTACTTC
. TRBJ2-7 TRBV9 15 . CASSVGGPSSYEQYF TGTGCCAGCAGCGTTGGGGGGCCTAGCTCCTACGAGCAGTACTTC
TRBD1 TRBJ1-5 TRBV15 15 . CATSIDRGSNQPQHF TGTGCCACCAGCATAGACAGGGGGTCTAATCAGCCCCAGCATTTT
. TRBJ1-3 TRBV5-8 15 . CASSLGQSSGNTIYF TGTGCCAGCAGCTTGGGACAGAGCTCTGGAAACACCATATATTTT
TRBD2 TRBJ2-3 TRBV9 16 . CASSSETSGRTDTQYF TGTGCCAGCAGCTCAGAGACTAGCGGGAGGACAGATACGCAGTATTTT